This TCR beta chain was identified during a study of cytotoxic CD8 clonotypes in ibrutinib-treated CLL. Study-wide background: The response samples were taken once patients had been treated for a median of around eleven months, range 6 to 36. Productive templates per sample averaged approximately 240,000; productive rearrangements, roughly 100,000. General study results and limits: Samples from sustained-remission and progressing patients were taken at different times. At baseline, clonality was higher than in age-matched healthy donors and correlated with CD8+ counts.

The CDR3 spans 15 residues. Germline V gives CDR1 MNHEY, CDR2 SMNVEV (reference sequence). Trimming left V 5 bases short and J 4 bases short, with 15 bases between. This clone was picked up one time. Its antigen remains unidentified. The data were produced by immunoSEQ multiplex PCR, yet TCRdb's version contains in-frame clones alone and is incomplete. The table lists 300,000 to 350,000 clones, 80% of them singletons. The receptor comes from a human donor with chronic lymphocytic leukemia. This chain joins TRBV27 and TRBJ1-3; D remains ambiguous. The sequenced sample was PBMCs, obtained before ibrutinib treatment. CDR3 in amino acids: CASSTRRPPGNTIYF. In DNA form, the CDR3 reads TGTGCCAGCAGTACACGGAGGCCCCCAGGAAACACCATATATTTT.